This T cell receptor beta chain was profiled in a study of T cells after somatic rescue of genetic block. V was clipped by 3 bases and J by 0 bases, with 13 bases between them. This CDR3 has 16 residues. Germline V lookup: CDR1 SGHVS, CDR2 FNYEAQ. Sequenced by immunoSEQ multiplex PCR; TCRdb stores in-frame clones only, minus some. This repertoire shows approximately 14,000 clones, about three quarters found once; its top ten account for 14%. Sequences were obtained from peripheral blood mononuclear cells (PBMCs). The chain combines TRBV7-6 with TRBJ2-3; unclear D gene. The TCR originated in a boy aged 5-17 years. The CDR3 here is CASSLFVGSSTDTQYF. CDR3 DNA: TGTGCCAGCAGCTTGTTCGTAGGGTCGAGCACAGATACGCAGTATTTT. Using reference TRBV7-6 and TRBJ2-3 for the parts outside the CDR3, the full variable domain is GAGVSQSPRYKVTKRGQDVALRCDPISGHVSLYWYRQALGQGPEFLTYFNYEAQQDKSGLPNDRFSAERPEGSISTLTIQRTEQRDSAMYRCASSLFVGSSTDTQYFGPGTRLTVL.